The entry below describes one T cell receptor beta chain. Its antigen is not known. This entry belongs to a study of OX40 agonist ivuxolimab in advanced cancers. Study-level information: A diagnosis of hepatocellular carcinoma, melanoma, renal cell or head and neck cancer was present in dose-escalation patients. The dose-escalation cohort was around 83% male, with a mean age of 60 years, ranging about 23 to 79. Study findings and constraints: Some patients who did not respond also had low normalized T-cell clonal expansion. Partial responders treated at 0.1-3.0 mg/kg exhibited clonal expansion among the lowest measured.

Repertoires were generated with immunoSEQ multiplex PCR, while TCRdb's copy carries only in-frame clones and drops some. The table records some 41,000 clones, roughly 90% of them present only once. The starting material was CD4+ or CD8+ T cells sorted from blood, obtained in a trial of the OX40 agonist ivuxolimab. This receptor was obtained from an adult with an advanced solid tumor such as melanoma, head and neck, liver or kidney cancer.

CDR3 in amino acids: CASLAASNTGELFF. The CDR3 DNA follows: TGTGCCAGCTTAGCCGCATCGAACACCGGGGAGCTGTTTTTT. The chain employs TRBV7-2 and TRBJ2-2; the D is unclear. Germline values: CDR1 SGHTA, CDR2 FQGNSA. V was shortened by 8 bases and J by 0 bases, with 10 bases between the two germline ends. This CDR3 is built from 14 residues.